Included here is one TCR beta chain sequence, with context. The antigen remains unidentified. The data were obtained in a study of cytomegalovirus exposure and HLA in healthy donors. Whole-study findings and limits: High sensitivity and specificity were reportedly achieved when the classifier diagnosed cytomegalovirus status. Investigators reported around 150 TCR beta chains as tied to cytomegalovirus.

CDR3 length: 15 residues. The donors were in the approximately 120-subject validation cohort; that cohort was separate from the approximately 670-subject first cohort. Measured with immunoSEQ multiplex PCR; TCRdb has only the in-frame clones, and not every one. The repertoire has 150,000 to 200,000 clones, about nine tenths of them found once; the top ten carry 4% to 5%. The sample comprised PBMCs. J is TRBJ1-5 and V is TRBV21-1; TRBD1 reflects the table's D call only, with no check against the DNA. TRBV21-1 is a pseudogene segment. The clonotype originates from a man between 18 and 35 years old in good health and CMV-seropositive. This chain's CDR3 is CAILKWDRNYQPQHF. For the CDR3, the DNA is TGTGCCATCCTCAAGTGGGACAGGAACTATCAGCCCCAGCATTTT.